The 4 T cell receptor beta chains presented below share a single source sample, sequenced in a study of vaccination and CD4 T cells after COVID-19. The treatment was: approximately 9-day PBMC culture with coronavirus spike peptide pools or control peptides (ViraFEST assay). Before the COVID-19 pandemic (2011-2018), CD4+ T cells were obtained from the unexposed donor. Their specific antigens are unknown. Once obtained from cultured CD4+ T cells, the DNA was sequenced using the Oncomine TCR Beta short-read assay. In TCRdb, the PCR reads were re-called with MiXCR into one record per CDR3 protein. The table records more than 5,500 distinct CDR3 sequences, roughly 29% of them present only once. Specimen: CD4+ T cells from blood, cultured in vitro. Receptors were obtained from a human donor in good health.

The chain recombines TRBV6-1 with TRBJ2-7; tentatively, D is TRBD2 (6 bases). The CDR3 has 13 amino acids. CDR1 MNHNS and CDR2 SASEGT come from the germline V gene. V gave up 6 bases and J gave up 0 bases, with 9 bases separating them. The CDR3 protein is CASSREVSYEQYF. DNA of the CDR3: TGTGCCAGCAGCAGGGAGGTCTCCTACGAGCAGTACTTC.

The chain is built from TRBV30 and TRBJ1-1, with D uncertain. Between the trimmed V and J ends, which lost 3 bases and 2 bases, there was a span of 16 bases. Germline loops: CDR1 GTSNPN, CDR2 SVGIG (reference sequence). CDR3 length: 15 amino acids. As DNA, the CDR3 is TGTGCCTGGAGCCTCGCGGGCCTTCTAAACACTGAAGCTTTCTTT. Encoded protein: CAWSLAGLLNTEAFF.

The chain uses TRBV5-1 and TRBJ2-7; the D is unclear. Germline CDR1 SGHRS, CDR2 YFSETQ. The ends were cut back, 0 bases at V and 3 bases at J, with 13 bases in the middle. The CDR3 runs 15 residues. The CDR3 spells CASSLEAGTLYEQYF. DNA for the CDR3: TGCGCCAGCAGCTTGGAGGCAGGTACTCTCTACGAGCAGTACTTC.

This chain joins TRBV6-2 or TRBV6-3 and TRBJ2-1; maybe TRBD2 (5 bases). Germline lookup yields CDR1 MNHEY and CDR2 SVGEGT. V lost 2 bases and J 10 bases, leaving 9 bases between the germline ends. CDR3 length: 12 amino acids. For the CDR3, the DNA is TGTGCCAGCAGTTACGAGGGTGAGGAGCAGTTCTTC. Amino acid sequence: CASSYEGEEQFF.